These 25 T cell receptor beta chains were sequenced from one sample in a study of T cell repertoires in cytomegalovirus infection. Via MiXCR, TCRdb re-called the reads, giving one row per CDR3 protein. The data show roughly 730,000 distinct CDR3 sequences, with approximately 33% seen just once and around a sixth held by the top ten. For these receptors, no antigen is known. Sequenced material: cultured PBMCs, taken from culture after CMV antigen stimulation. The receptor source for this set is a human donor in good health (CMV status not recorded). Some clones in this sample may be carry-over from other donors' samples.

The V call is TRBV7-6, the J call TRBJ2-3; 7 bases are shared with TRBD1. This CDR3 comprises 15 residues. Germline V gene data show CDR1 as SGHVS and CDR2 as FNYEAQ. The V gene end was trimmed by 5 bases and the J gene end by 1 base; junction bases not matched to a gene: 6. This CDR3 reads CASSRRQGRTDTQYF. CDR3 DNA: TGTGCCAGCAGCCGCCGACAGGGCCGCACAGATACGCAGTATTTT.

This clonotype was seen a few times. This chain connects TRBV6-1 to TRBJ2-7, with D unresolved. This CDR3 region has 13 residues. Germline V gene lookup returns CDR1 MNHNS and CDR2 SASEGT. Between the trimmed V and J ends, which lost 1 base and 3 bases, there was a span of 7 bases. CDR3 protein: CASSEDWGYEQYF. In DNA form, the CDR3 reads TGTGCCAGCAGTGAAGATTGGGGCTACGAGCAGTACTTC.

This clonotype was detected many times. The DNA for the CDR3 is TGTGCCAGCAGCTTACAGGGACTAAACTCTGGGGCCAACGTCCTGACTTTC. Translated: CASSLQGLNSGANVLTF. The rearrangement joins TRBV7-8 to TRBJ2-6, with 7 bases aligning to TRBD2. This CDR3 is built from 17 residues. The V and J ends lost 2 bases and 0 bases, in that order; junction bases with no gene match: 4. The germline gives CDR1 SGHVS, CDR2 FQNEAQ.

This clonotype has a handful of counts. The V gene is TRBV7-2, the J gene TRBJ2-3; 7 bases fit TRBD2. The CDR3 loop spans 18 amino acids. Per the germline V gene, CDR1 is SGHTA and CDR2 is FQGNSA. With 2 bases clipped from V and 4 bases from J, the junction kept 15 bases outside the gene matches. CDR3 in amino acids: CASSLRTGGSFSPDTQYF. CDR3 DNA: TGTGCCAGCAGCTTAAGGACGGGAGGTTCATTTTCCCCAGATACGCAGTATTTT. Variable domain in full (rest from reference TRBV7-2 and TRBJ2-3): GAGVSQSPSNKVTEKGKDVELRCDPISGHTALYWYRQSLGQGLEFLIYFQGNSAPDKSGLPSDRFSAERTGGSVSTLTIQRTQQEDSAVYLCASSLRTGGSFSPDTQYFGPGTRLTVL.

The chain couples TRBV29-1 to TRBJ1-5; 9 nucleotides agree with TRBD1. CDR3 length equals 14 residues. With 7 bases clipped from V and 5 bases from J, the junction kept 9 bases outside the gene matches. Germline V lookup: CDR1 SQVTM, CDR2 ANQGSEA. The CDR3 loop reads CSALTGGLDQPQHF. The CDR3 region has the DNA TGCAGCGCACTTACAGGGGGCCTGGATCAGCCCCAGCATTTT.

The rearrangement joins TRBV5-4 to TRBJ2-3; D remains ambiguous. The CDR3 has 14 amino acids. V was cut by 9 bases and J by 0 bases, with 14 bases left in between. Germline V CDR1 and CDR2: SGHNT, YYREEE (reference sequence). The CDR3 DNA is TGTGCCACCATGCTAGTAGGGAGCACAGATACGCAGTATTTT. Translation gives CATMLVGSTDTQYF.

The chain carries TRBV19 and TRBJ2-1, with D unresolved. CDR1 LNHDA and CDR2 SQIVND come from the germline V gene (reference sequence). The germline V and J ends were trimmed by 3 bases and 0 bases, with 12 bases remaining between them. The CDR3 contains 16 residues. This CDR3 reads CASSIGSGFSYNEQFF. CDR3 DNA sequence: TGTGCCAGTAGTATCGGGTCCGGGTTCTCCTACAATGAGCAGTTCTTC.

Many counts were recorded for this clonotype. This chain joins TRBV12-3 or TRBV12-4 and TRBJ1-1; D may be TRBD1 (6 bases). V gave up 6 bases and J gave up 4 bases, with 15 bases separating them. This CDR3 comprises 14 residues. The CDR3, as DNA: TGTGCCAGCAGCCGAGGGGGGGTAAGCACTGAAGCTTTCTTT. It yields the protein CASSRGGVSTEAFF.

This clonotype occurred a few times. The chain combines TRBV7-9 with TRBJ2-7; perhaps TRBD2 as D (5 bases). The germline V gene encodes CDR1 SEHNR and CDR2 FQNEAQ (reference sequence). The CDR3 has 13 residues. With 10 bases removed from V and 1 base from J, the gap between germline ends came to 14 bases. Here the CDR3 reads CATAAGPSYEQYF. CDR3 bases: TGTGCCACCGCGGCGGGCCCATCCTACGAGCAGTACTTC.

J is TRBJ1-1 and V is TRBV27; 7 nucleotides agree with TRBD1. CDR1 is MNHEY, CDR2 SMNVEV, per germline (reference sequence). CDR3 length: 14 amino acids. The V gene end was trimmed by 0 bases and the J gene end by 6 bases; junction bases not matched to a gene: 4. CDR3 sequence (DNA): TGTGCCAGCAGTTTATCTAGGGGGCTATCTGAAGCTTTCTTT. Translation gives CASSLSRGLSEAFF.

This clonotype was picked up many times. This chain uses TRBV7-8 with TRBJ1-6, with D unclear. V lost 3 bases and J 9 bases, leaving 9 bases between the germline ends. CDR3 size: 13 residues. Per the germline V gene, CDR1 is SGHVS and CDR2 is FQNEAQ. The CDR3 DNA sequence: TGTGCCAGCAGCTTGTTCGGCGGTTCACCCCTCCACTTT. Translated: CASSLFGGSPLHF.

V usage is TRBV7-8 and J usage is TRBJ1-5, with D hard to call. Germline CDR1 and CDR2: SGHVS and FQNEAQ. The CDR3 has 13 amino acids. V lost 0 bases and J 8 bases, leaving 8 bases between the germline ends. CDR3 loop: CASSLARRKPQHF. The CDR3 coding sequence is TGTGCCAGCAGCTTAGCGAGGAGGAAGCCCCAGCATTTT.

The chain employs TRBV27 and TRBJ2-4, with TRBD1 as a possible D gene (5 bases). The V and J ends lost 5 bases and 9 bases respectively, with 11 bases between them. CDR1 MNHEY and CDR2 SMNVEV come from the germline V gene (reference sequence). CDR3 size: 12 residues. The CDR3 bases are TGTGCCAGCAGTCGTCAGGGCGGCATTCAGTACTTC. Residues: CASSRQGGIQYF.

In its sample, this clonotype was seen a few times. V usage is TRBV3-1 and J usage is TRBJ1-5, with 8 bases matching TRBD1. V was pared by 2 bases and J by 2 bases, with 11 bases of the junction left unmatched. The CDR3 consists of 18 residues. Per the germline V gene, CDR1 is LGHDT and CDR2 is YNNKEL (reference sequence). CDR3 residues: CASSQPWTGLIGNQPQHF. The CDR3, as DNA: TGTGCCAGCAGCCAACCGTGGACAGGGTTGATCGGCAATCAGCCCCAGCATTTT.

This clonotype was seen a few times. This chain connects TRBV19 to TRBJ2-1; 9 bases agree with TRBD2. The V gene's germline CDR1 is LNHDA and CDR2 SQIVND (reference sequence). The trim removed 4 bases at V and 2 bases at J, leaving 6 bases unmatched. This CDR3 has 16 residues. CDR3 coding DNA: TGTGCCAGTAGTAGGCTAGCGGGAACCGCCTACAATGAGCAGTTCTTC. This codes for CASSRLAGTAYNEQFF. Filled out from reference TRBV19 and TRBJ2-1, the complete variable domain reads DGGITQSPKYLFRKEGQNVTLSCEQNLNHDAMYWYRQDPGQGLRLIYYSQIVNDFQKGDIAEGYSVSREKKESFPLTVTSAQKNPTAFYLCASSRLAGTAYNEQFFGPGTRLTVL.

In its sample, this clonotype was seen a few times. The CDR3 DNA sequence: TGTGCCAGTAGTACCGGCCTTGCAACTAATGAAAAACTGTTTTTT. This codes for CASSTGLATNEKLFF. The rearrangement joins TRBV19 to TRBJ1-4; the D is unclear. The V gene lost 4 bases and the J gene lost 0 bases, with 9 bases spanning the gap. The CDR3 is 15 residues long. From germline, CDR1 is LNHDA and CDR2 SQIVND (reference sequence).

This chain links TRBV20-1 with TRBJ2-7; D uncertain. Germline CDR1 DFQATT, CDR2 SNEGSKA (reference sequence). CDR3 length: 13 amino acids. V was shortened by 1 base and J by 2 bases, with 9 bases between the two germline ends. CDR3 coding DNA: TGCAGTGCTAGAGGGCCTGTAGCCTACGAGCAGTACTTC. Protein product: CSARGPVAYEQYF.

The chain has TRBV15 and TRBJ2-1; unclear D gene. Germline V CDR1 and CDR2: LNHNV, YYDKDF (reference sequence). This CDR3 has 16 residues. V lost 0 bases, J lost 6 bases, and 15 bases lay in between. Here the CDR3 DNA reads TGTGCCACCAGCAGAGATCGCCAGCGTTCATCCAATGAGCAGTTCTTC. It specifies CATSRDRQRSSNEQFF.

CDR3 in DNA: TGTGCCAGCAGTGAATCGGGGATGGGAAGGGTTGAAGCTTTCTTT. Translating it yields CASSESGMGRVEAFF. This rearrangement joins TRBV6-1 to TRBJ1-1, with D unresolved. Between the trimmed V and J ends, which lost 2 bases and 7 bases, there was a span of 17 bases. The CDR3 totals 15 residues. CDR1 is MNHNS and CDR2 is SASEGT in the germline V gene.

This clonotype came up a few times. The gene calls are TRBV19 and TRBJ2-5; 7 bases are a match to TRBD1. Trimming cost V 9 bases and J 5 bases; bases outside gene matches: 12. CDR3 length equals 14 residues. From germline, CDR1 is LNHDA and CDR2 SQIVND (reference sequence). This CDR3 reads CASGDRLAEETQYF. In DNA, the CDR3 is TGTGCCAGCGGGGACAGACTGGCCGAGGAGACCCAGTACTTC.

CDR3 in amino acids: CASSLFPGAGGSNQPQHF. DNA for the CDR3: TGCGCCAGCAGCTTGTTCCCGGGGGCAGGCGGGAGCAATCAGCCCCAGCATTTT. The chain combines TRBV5-1 with TRBJ1-5, with D possibly being TRBD1 (6 bases). V lost 1 base and J 1 base, leaving 18 bases between the germline ends. CDR1 and CDR2 (germline): SGHRS, YFSETQ. The CDR3 length is 18 residues.

Concerning this clonotype itself: Germline and junction disagree at one end, which may indicate a read error. The chain recombines TRBV20-1 with TRBJ2-3, with D perhaps being TRBD1 or TRBD2 (5 bases each). CDR3 size: 15 residues. CDR1 is DFQATT, CDR2 SNEGSKA, per germline (reference sequence). CDR3 DNA: TGCAGTGCTAGAGGGGGCTTTAGCGCTGGAGATACGAAGTATTTT. It translates to CSARGGFSAGDTKYF.

The genes are TRBV12-3 or TRBV12-4 and TRBJ1-1, with a weak D call TRBD1 (5 bases). This CDR3 comprises 13 residues. Trimming took 7 bases from V and 5 from J, leaving 14 bases between them. The CDR3 DNA sequence: TGTGCCAGCATTCTGACAGTGGCAACTGAAGCTTTCTTT. Translating gives CASILTVATEAFF.

The sample holds many counts of this clonotype. The chain links TRBV7-2 to TRBJ2-5, with D possibly matching TRBD1 (6 bases). CDR3 length equals 14 residues. Germline CDR1 is SGHTA and CDR2 is FQGNSA. Trimming removed 4 bases from V and 2 bases from J, with 11 bases in between. The CDR3 protein is CASSSDRIQETQYF. DNA of the CDR3: TGTGCCAGCAGCTCGGACAGAATTCAAGAGACCCAGTACTTC.

This clonotype was recorded at least ten times. This chain connects TRBV7-9 to TRBJ2-3; 8 nucleotides agree with TRBD2. The germline CDR1 and CDR2 sequences are SEHNR and FQNEAQ (reference sequence). V was clipped by 3 bases and J by 2 bases; unmatched bases: 7. The CDR3 spans 16 residues. Here the CDR3 reads CASSFLLAEPTDTQYF. Here the CDR3 DNA reads TGTGCCAGCAGCTTCCTACTAGCGGAACCCACAGATACGCAGTATTTT.